This T cell receptor beta chain derives from a study of CD8+ T cells in alopecia areata. Study results and caveats: Lesional scalp, especially alopecia totalis/universalis, showed higher clonality than normal scalp.

As to this clone: The antigen is unknown.

In each case, RNA was isolated and then reverse transcribed into cDNA as the sequencing template. The protocol was immunoSEQ multiplex PCR, while the TCRdb copy is restricted to in-frame clones and leaves out a portion. The sample includes approximately 140,000 clones, about nine tenths of them seen just once. Germline values: CDR1 SGDLS, CDR2 YYNGEE. This CDR3 contains 15 residues. V gave up 0 bases and J gave up 0 bases, with 8 bases separating them. The J gene is TRBJ2-3, the V gene TRBV9; D may be TRBD2 (5 bases). This receptor was taken from a human donor with alopecia areata. This specimen consisted of CD8+ T cells sorted from blood, obtained at week 0. The CDR3 loop is CASSVDWTSTDTQYF. The CDR3 coding sequence is TGTGCCAGCAGCGTAGACTGGACTAGCACAGATACGCAGTATTTT. The whole variable domain, remainder taken from reference TRBV9 and TRBJ2-3, is DSGVTQTPKHLITATGQRVTLRCSPRSGDLSVYWYQQSLDQGLQFLIQYYNGEERAKGNILERFSAQQFPDLHSELNLSSLELGDSALYFCASSVDWTSTDTQYFGPGTRLTVL.